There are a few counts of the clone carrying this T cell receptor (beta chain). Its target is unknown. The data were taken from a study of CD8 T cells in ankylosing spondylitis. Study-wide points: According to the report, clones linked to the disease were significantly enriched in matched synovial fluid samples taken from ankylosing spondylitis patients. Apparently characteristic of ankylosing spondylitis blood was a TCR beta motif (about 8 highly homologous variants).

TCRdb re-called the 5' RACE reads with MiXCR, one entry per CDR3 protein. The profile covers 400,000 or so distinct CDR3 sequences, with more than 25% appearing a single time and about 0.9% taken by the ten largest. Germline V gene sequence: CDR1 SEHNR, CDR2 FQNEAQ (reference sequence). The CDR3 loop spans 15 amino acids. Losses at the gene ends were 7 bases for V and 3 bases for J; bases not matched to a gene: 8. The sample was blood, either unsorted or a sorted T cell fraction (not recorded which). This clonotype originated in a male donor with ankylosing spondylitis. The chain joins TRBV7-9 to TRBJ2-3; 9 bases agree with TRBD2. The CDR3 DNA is TGTGCCAGCACCCAGGGAAGCGGGAGGACAGATACGCAGTATTTT. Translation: CASTQGSGRTDTQYF.